The clone carrying this T cell receptor beta chain was counted ten times or more. The data were obtained in a study of identical twins. The CDR3 loop spans 15 amino acids. V lost 7 bases, J lost 0 bases, and 9 bases stayed unmatched. MiXCR, run by TCRdb on the 5' RACE reads, gives a single entry per CDR3 protein. Of fewer than 550,000 distinct CDR3 sequences listed, nearly 15% are singletons. These data were also filed under a second study, of yellow fever vaccine responses in identical twins.

V and J are TRBV12-3 or TRBV12-4 and TRBJ2-7; 7 bases map to TRBD1. The sequenced material came from CD4+ T cells sorted from blood. The source of this sequence is a woman between 18 and 29 years old in good health. CDR3 sequence (DNA): TGTGCCAGCAAAAGAGGACAGGTCAGCTCCTACGAGCAGTACTTC. Amino acid sequence: CASKRGQVSSYEQYF.